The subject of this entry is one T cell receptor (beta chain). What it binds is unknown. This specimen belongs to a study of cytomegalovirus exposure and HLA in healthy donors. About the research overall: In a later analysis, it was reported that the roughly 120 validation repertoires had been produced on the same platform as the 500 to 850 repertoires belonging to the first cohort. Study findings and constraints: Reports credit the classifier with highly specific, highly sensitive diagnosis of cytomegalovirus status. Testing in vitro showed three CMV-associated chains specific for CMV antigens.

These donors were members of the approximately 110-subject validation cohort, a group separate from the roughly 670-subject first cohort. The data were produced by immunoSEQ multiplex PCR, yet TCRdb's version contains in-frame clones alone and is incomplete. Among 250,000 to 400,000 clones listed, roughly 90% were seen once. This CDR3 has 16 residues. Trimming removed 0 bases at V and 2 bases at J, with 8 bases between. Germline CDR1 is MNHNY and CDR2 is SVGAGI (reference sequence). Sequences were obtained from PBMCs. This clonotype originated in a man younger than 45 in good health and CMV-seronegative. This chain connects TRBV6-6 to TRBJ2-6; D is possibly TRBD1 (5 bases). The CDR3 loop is CASSYSAGTGANVLTF. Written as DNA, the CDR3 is TGTGCCAGCAGTTACTCGGCAGGGACTGGGGCCAACGTCCTGACTTTC.